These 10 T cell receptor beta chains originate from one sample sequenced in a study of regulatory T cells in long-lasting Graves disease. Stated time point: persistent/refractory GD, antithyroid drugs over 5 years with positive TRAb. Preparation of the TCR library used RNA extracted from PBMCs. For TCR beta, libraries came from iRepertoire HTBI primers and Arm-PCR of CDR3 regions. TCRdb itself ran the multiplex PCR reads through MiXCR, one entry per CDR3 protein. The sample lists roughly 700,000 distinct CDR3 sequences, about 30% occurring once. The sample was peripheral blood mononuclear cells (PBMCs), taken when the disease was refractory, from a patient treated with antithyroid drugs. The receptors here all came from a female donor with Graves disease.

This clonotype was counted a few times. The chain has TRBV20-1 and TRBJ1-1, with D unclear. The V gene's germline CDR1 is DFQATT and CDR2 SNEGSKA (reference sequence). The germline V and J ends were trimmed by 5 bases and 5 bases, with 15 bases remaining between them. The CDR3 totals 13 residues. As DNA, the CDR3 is TGCAGTGCTCTAACGGACCCGGGGACTGAAGCTTTCTTT. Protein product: CSALTDPGTEAFF.

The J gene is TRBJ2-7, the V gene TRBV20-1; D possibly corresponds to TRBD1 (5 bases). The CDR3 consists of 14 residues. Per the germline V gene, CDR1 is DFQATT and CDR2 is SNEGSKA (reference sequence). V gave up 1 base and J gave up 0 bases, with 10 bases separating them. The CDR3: CSARGTRSSYEQYF. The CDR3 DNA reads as TGCAGTGCTAGAGGGACAAGAAGCTCCTACGAGCAGTACTTC.

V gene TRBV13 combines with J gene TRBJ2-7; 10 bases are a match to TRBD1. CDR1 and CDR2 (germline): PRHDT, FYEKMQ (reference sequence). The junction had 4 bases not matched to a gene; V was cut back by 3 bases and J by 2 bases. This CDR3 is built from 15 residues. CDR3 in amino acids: CASSFSGTGAYEQYF. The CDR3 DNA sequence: TGTGCCAGCAGCTTTTCAGGGACAGGGGCCTACGAGCAGTACTTC.

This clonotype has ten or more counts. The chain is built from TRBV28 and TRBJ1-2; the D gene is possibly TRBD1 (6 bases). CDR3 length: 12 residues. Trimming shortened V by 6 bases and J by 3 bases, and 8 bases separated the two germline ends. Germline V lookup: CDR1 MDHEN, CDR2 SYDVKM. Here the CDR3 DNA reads TGTGCCAGCAGACAGGGACACTATGGCTACACCTTC. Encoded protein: CASRQGHYGYTF.

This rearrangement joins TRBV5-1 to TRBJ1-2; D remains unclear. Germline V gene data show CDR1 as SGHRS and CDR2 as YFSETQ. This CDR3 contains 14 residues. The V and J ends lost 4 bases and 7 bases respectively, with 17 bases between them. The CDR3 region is CASSVSASTGGYTF. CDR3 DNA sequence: TGCGCCAGCAGCGTCTCAGCTTCCACCGGTGGCTACACCTTC.

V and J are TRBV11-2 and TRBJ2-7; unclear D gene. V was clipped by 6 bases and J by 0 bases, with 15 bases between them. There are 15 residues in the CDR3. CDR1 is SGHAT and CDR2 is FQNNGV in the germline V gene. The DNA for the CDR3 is TGTGCCAGCAGTTGGACGCCGGAAAGCTCCTACGAGCAGTACTTC. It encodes CASSWTPESSYEQYF.

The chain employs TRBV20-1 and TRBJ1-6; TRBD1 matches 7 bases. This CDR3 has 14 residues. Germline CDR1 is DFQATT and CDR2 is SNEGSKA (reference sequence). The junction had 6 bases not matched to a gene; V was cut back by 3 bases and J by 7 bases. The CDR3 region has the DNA TGCAGTGCTAGGTGGACAGGTCGCAATTCACCCCTCCACTTT. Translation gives CSARWTGRNSPLHF.

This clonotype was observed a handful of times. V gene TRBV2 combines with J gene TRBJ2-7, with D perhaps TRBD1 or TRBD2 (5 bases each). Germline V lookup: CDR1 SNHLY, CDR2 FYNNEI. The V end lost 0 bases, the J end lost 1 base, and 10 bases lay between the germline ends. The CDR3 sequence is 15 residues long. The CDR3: CASSEARDVSYEQYF. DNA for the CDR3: TGTGCCAGCAGTGAAGCCCGGGACGTTTCCTACGAGCAGTACTTC. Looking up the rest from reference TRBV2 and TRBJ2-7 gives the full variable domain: EPEVTQTPSHQVTQMGQEVILRCVPISNHLYFYWYRQILGQKVEFLVSFYNNEISEKSEIFDDQFSVERPDGSNFTLKIRSTKLEDSAMYFCASSEARDVSYEQYFGPGTRLTVT.

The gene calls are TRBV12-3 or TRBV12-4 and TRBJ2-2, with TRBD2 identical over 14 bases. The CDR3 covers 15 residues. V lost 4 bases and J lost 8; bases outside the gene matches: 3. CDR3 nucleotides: TGTGCCAGCAGTTCCGGGACTAGCGGGAGAGGGGAGCTGTTTTTT. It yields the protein CASSSGTSGRGELFF.

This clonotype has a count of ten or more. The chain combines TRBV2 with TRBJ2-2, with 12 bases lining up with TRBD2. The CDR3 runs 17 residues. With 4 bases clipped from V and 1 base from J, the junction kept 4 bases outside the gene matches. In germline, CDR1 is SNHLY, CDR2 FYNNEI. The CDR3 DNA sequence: TGTGCCAGCAGTGGAACTAGCGGGAGGATGAACACCGGGGAGCTGTTTTTT. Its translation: CASSGTSGRMNTGELFF.